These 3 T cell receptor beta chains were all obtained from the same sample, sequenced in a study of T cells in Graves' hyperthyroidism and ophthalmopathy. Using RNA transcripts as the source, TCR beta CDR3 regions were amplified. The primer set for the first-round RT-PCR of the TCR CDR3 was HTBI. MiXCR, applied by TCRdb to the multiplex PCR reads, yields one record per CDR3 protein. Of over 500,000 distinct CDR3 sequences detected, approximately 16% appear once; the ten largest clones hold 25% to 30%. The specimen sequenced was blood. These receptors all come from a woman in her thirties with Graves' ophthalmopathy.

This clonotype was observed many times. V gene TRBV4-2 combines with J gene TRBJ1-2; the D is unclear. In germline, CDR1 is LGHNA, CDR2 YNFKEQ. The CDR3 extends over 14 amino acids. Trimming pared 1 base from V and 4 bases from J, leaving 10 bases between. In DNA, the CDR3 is TGTGCCAGCAGCCAAGGCCACAGTCCCTATGGCTACACCTTC. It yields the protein CASSQGHSPYGYTF.

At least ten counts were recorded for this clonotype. The CDR3: CSAEGVQGVPYNEQFF. Here the CDR3 DNA reads TGCAGTGCTGAGGGGGTACAAGGGGTACCCTACAATGAGCAGTTCTTC. The chain is built from TRBV20-1 and TRBJ2-1; possible D gene TRBD1, 6 bases. Trimming took off 5 bases at V and 2 bases at J, with 19 bases between the two ends. CDR3 size: 16 residues. Germline V gives CDR1 DFQATT, CDR2 SNEGSKA (reference sequence).

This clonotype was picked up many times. The CDR3 DNA follows: TGCAGGACTAGCGGGAGCGGTTGGGAGCAGTACTTC. It translates to CRTSGSGWEQYF. This chain joins TRBV20-1 and TRBJ2-7; 12 nucleotides align to TRBD2. Germline V gives CDR1 DFQATT, CDR2 SNEGSKA (reference sequence). This CDR3 region has 12 residues.